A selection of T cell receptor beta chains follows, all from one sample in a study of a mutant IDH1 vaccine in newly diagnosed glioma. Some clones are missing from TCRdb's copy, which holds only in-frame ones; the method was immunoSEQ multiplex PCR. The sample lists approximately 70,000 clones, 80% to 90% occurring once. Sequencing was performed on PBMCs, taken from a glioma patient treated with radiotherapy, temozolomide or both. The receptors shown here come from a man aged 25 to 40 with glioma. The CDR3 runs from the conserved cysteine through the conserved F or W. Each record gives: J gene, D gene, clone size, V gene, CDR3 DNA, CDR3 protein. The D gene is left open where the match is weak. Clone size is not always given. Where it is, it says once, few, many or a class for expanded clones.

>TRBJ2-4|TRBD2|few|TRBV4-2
TGTGCCAGCAGCCAAGATTGGCTAGCGGGGGATAACATTCAGTACTTC
CASSQDWLAGDNIQYF
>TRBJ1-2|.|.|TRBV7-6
TGTGCCAGCAGCTTAGCCGGGGGGGCGCGTGGCTACACCTTC
CASSLAGGARGYTF
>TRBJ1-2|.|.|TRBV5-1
TGCGCCAGTCAGGGAAGCGGCTATGGCTACACCTTC
CASQGSGYGYTF
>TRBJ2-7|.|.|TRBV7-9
TGTGCCAGCAGCTTAGCGGACCGACTCCGCTACGAGCAGTACTTC
CASSLADRLRYEQYF
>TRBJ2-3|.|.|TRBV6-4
TGTGCCAGCAGTCCCTCACCAGGGGGGCATACGCAGTATTTT
CASSPSPGGHTQYF
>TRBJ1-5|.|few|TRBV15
TGTGCCACCAGCAGGGATAAACAGGGAGGCGGGCAGCCCCAGCATTTT
CATSRDKQGGGQPQHF
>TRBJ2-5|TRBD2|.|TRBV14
TGTGCCAGTGGGACTAAAGAGACCCAGTACTTC
CASGTKETQYF
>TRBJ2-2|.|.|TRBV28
TGTGCCAGCAGTTTATACGGGCAGGCTAACGCGAACACCGGGGAGCTGTTTTTT
CASSLYGQANANTGELFF
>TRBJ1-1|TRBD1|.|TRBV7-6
TGTGCCAGCAGCTTAGTGGGGCAGGGGGCCGACACTGAAGCTTTCTTT
CASSLVGQGADTEAFF
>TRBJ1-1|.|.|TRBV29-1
TGCAGCGCCCTTGTGGATCTGAACACTGAAGCTTTCTTT
CSALVDLNTEAFF
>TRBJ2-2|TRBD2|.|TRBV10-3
TGTGCCATCAGCCTAGGGCCCGGGGGGGCCGACACCGGGGAGCTGTTTTTT
CAISLGPGGADTGELFF
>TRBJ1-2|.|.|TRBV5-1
TGCGCCAGCAGCCCGGGTTCACTTGGCTATGGCTACACCTTC
CASSPGSLGYGYTF
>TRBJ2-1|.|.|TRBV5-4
TGTGCCAGCAGCAACCTATTCCGTGGCGGTGAGCAGTTCTTC
CASSNLFRGGEQFF
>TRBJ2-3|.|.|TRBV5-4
TGTGCCAGCAGCTTCTTTGGGTTGGACTCGTCCACAGATACGCAGTATTTT
CASSFFGLDSSTDTQYF
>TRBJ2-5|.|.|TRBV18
TGTGCCAGCTCACCACTGAGTGAGCGTGTCCAAGAGACCCAGTACTTC
CASSPLSERVQETQYF
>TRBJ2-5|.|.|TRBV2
TGTGCCAGCAGTGAAGTCCAGCGATTATCCCCCCAAGAGACCCAGTACTTC
CASSEVQRLSPQETQYF